This TCR beta chain is drawn from a study of cytomegalovirus exposure and HLA in healthy donors. Germline V gene sequence: CDR1 SGDLS, CDR2 YYNGEE. CDR3 size: 15 residues. Trimming pared 0 bases from V and 9 bases from J, leaving 16 bases between. Whole-study results and caveats: A later analysis associated 15,000 to 20,000 TCR beta sequences with HLA alleles at a 0.05 false discovery rate. HLA-A and HLA-B allele assignments for most subjects were reportedly predicted accurately using TCR beta sequences. An Asian-associated ancestry cluster reportedly showed fewer N-insertions than the approximately 660-donor mean in a later analysis.

Worth noting for this clone: Its antigen remains unknown.

Researchers ran the PCR with 60 Vbeta and 13 Jbeta primers. The assay was immunoSEQ multiplex PCR, and TCRdb's table has in-frame clones only and misses some. The sample contains approximately 120,000 clones, approximately 78% of which appear only once. V is TRBV9 and J is TRBJ2-1, with D possibly matching TRBD2 (5 bases). This receptor was identified in a middle-aged woman in good health and CMV-seronegative. The specimen sequenced was PBMCs. The CDR3 reads CASSVVWTATSEQFF. The CDR3 nucleotides are TGTGCCAGCAGCGTAGTTTGGACGGCCACTAGTGAGCAGTTCTTC.